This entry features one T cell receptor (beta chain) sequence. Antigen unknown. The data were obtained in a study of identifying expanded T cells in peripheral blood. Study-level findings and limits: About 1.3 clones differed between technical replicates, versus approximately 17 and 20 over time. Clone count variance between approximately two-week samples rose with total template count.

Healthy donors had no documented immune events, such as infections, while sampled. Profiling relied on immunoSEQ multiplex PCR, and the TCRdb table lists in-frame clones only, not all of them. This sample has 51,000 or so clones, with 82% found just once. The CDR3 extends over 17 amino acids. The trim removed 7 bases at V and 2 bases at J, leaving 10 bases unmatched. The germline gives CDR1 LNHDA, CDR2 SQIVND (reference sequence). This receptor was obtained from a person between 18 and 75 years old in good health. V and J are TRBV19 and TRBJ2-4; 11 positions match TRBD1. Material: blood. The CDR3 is CASTPPGQGGPKNIQYF. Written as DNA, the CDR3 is TGTGCCAGTACCCCCCCGGGACAGGGGGGTCCCAAAAACATTCAGTACTTC.